Sequencing of this TCR beta chain was carried out in a study of tissue T cells after allogeneic stem cell transplantation. Regarding the study as a whole: Motif-based clustering found tissue-specific repertoire signatures shared across patients, though few clones were shared. Tissue-detected TCR repertoire was only partly captured by blood and spleen T cells.

Method: immunoSEQ multiplex PCR; TCRdb's copy keeps in-frame clones and lacks some. In the table there are just over 4,000 clones, less than 50% of which are singletons. This clone was counted a few times. Its antigen is unknown. Any gene name here is a mouse gene name. The CDR3 is cut off 1 residue early in the read; its end comes from the germline J gene. Time point defined: mouse harvest day 14 after allogeneic transplant. Mouse grafts combined 10^7 T-cell-depleted bone marrow cells with 10^6 splenic CD5+ T cells. B6 (H2b) cells into BALB/c (H2d) mice; tissues taken at day 7 or 14. CDR1 and CDR2 from the germline V gene are NNHDY and SYVADS. The CDR3 spans 11 residues. V was clipped by 2 bases and J by 3 bases, with 3 bases between them.

This sequence was found in a female BALB/c mouse given C57BL/6 T cells with graft-versus-host disease after an allogeneic hematopoietic cell transplant. The sequencing sample was made of lymph node tissue. The chain recombines TRBV13-3 with TRBJ2-7, with D unresolved. Incomplete CDR3 DNA: TGTGCCAGCAGTGACAACTATGAACAGTAC. Residues: CASSDNYEQY. The whole CDR3 sequence reads CASSDNYEQYF.